One and the same sample provided the 32 T cell receptor beta chains below, sequenced in a study of blood T cell repertoires in COVID-19. The assay was immunoSEQ multiplex PCR, and TCRdb's table has in-frame clones only and misses some. The sample carries 85,000 to 130,000 clones, about 89% recorded once. The source material was peripheral blood. The receptors were gathered from a man in his sixties with acute or convalescent COVID-19.

CDR3 sequence (DNA): TGTGCCAGCTCACAACAGGGTACTCAGCCCCAGCATTTT. It specifies CASSQQGTQPQHF. The chain links TRBV18 to TRBJ1-5, with D perhaps TRBD1 (6 bases). Germline V gives CDR1 KGHSH, CDR2 LQKENI. The CDR3 length is 13 residues. The V end lost 4 bases, the J end lost 6 bases, and 10 bases lay between the germline ends.

The table lists this clone with a count of one. The rearrangement joins TRBV7-9 to TRBJ1-4; TRBD1 matches 8 bases. With V trimmed by 4 bases and J by 4 bases, 5 bases remained unmatched. CDR3 size: 15 residues. From germline, CDR1 is SEHNR and CDR2 FQNEAQ (reference sequence). The CDR3 protein is CASSSRQGRNEKLFF. CDR3 sequence (DNA): TGTGCCAGCAGCTCAAGACAGGGGCGTAATGAAAAACTGTTTTTT.

The rearrangement links TRBV6-5 to TRBJ1-5, with D possibly TRBD1 on 6 matching bases. The CDR3 is 15 amino acids. Trimming shortened V by 7 bases and J by 7 bases, and 20 bases separated the two germline ends. Germline assignment: CDR1 MNHEY and CDR2 SVGAGI. This CDR3 reads CASTWAQGAHQPQHF. The CDR3 DNA reads as TGTGCCAGCACGTGGGCACAGGGTGCGCACCAGCCCCAGCATTTT.

The CDR3 DNA follows: TGCGCCAGCAGCCAAGCGGGACAGGGATCCGTCTATGGCTACACCTTC. This sequence encodes CASSQAGQGSVYGYTF. The chain uses TRBV4-1 and TRBJ1-2, with 9 nucleotides matching TRBD1. This CDR3 is 16 amino acids long. Germline V gives CDR1 MGHRA, CDR2 YSYEKL. V lost 1 base, J lost 4 bases, and 7 bases stayed unmatched.

J is TRBJ1-2 and V is TRBV5-1; TRBD1 agrees at 8 bases. With 7 bases clipped from V and 7 bases from J, the junction kept 9 bases outside the gene matches. CDR1 and CDR2 (germline): SGHRS, YFSETQ. The CDR3 sequence is 13 residues long. The chain's CDR3 is CASAEDRELGYTF. CDR3 nucleotides: TGCGCCAGCGCGGAGGACAGGGAACTTGGCTACACCTTC.

The chain employs TRBV10-3 and TRBJ2-1; D is unclear. The V gene lost 5 bases and the J gene lost 15 bases, with 14 bases spanning the gap. Germline CDR1 is ENHRY and CDR2 is SYGVKD. The CDR3 has 11 amino acids. In DNA form, the CDR3 reads TGTGCCATCAGTCCCGGATCGAGGTGGTTCTTC. Amino acid sequence: CAISPGSRWFF.

The V gene is TRBV5-1, the J gene TRBJ2-5, with 7 bases lining up with TRBD1. The germline CDR1 and CDR2 sequences are SGHRS and YFSETQ. CDR3 size: 16 residues. V dropped 0 bases and J dropped 7; count of bases not matched to a gene: 12. The CDR3 region has the DNA TGCGCCAGCAGCTTGGAAGCCACAGGGGCGGTCGGGACCCAGTACTTC. Translating it yields CASSLEATGAVGTQYF.

This rearrangement joins TRBV19 to TRBJ1-2; D call uncertain. The length of the CDR3 is 14 residues. The V gene's germline CDR1 is LNHDA and CDR2 SQIVND (reference sequence). V lost 6 bases, J lost 6 bases, and 17 bases lay in between. The CDR3 loop is CASRYAGRLDGYTF. In DNA form, the CDR3 reads TGTGCCAGTAGATACGCCGGGAGGCTGGATGGCTACACCTTC.

This chain joins TRBV11-3 and TRBJ1-2; TRBD1 matches 7 bases. The germline V gene has CDR1 SGHNT and CDR2 YENEEA. CDR3 length: 15 amino acids. The V gene end was trimmed by 5 bases and the J gene end by 0 bases; junction bases not matched to a gene: 6. In nucleotides, the CDR3 is TGTGCCAGCAGCCTGCGACAGGGATCTAACTATGGCTACACCTTC. Translated, it gives CASSLRQGSNYGYTF.

The CDR3 region has the DNA TGTGCCAGCAGTTTACCCTCTATCTACGAGCAGTACTTC. Encoded protein: CASSLPSIYEQYF. The chain joins TRBV28 to TRBJ2-7; no reliable D call. V lost 2 bases to trimming and J lost 3 bases, with 8 bases between them. The germline CDR1 and CDR2 sequences are MDHEN and SYDVKM. The CDR3 runs 13 residues.

In its sample, this clone was seen once. The chain uses TRBV29-1 and TRBJ1-1; TRBD1 is a possible D gene (5 bases). V was cut by 6 bases and J by 11 bases, with 16 bases left in between. Germline-derived CDR1 and CDR2 are SQVTM and ANQGSEA. This CDR3 comprises 11 residues. The CDR3 coding sequence is TGCAGCGTAGGGTCTGGAGGGGATGCTTTCTTT. Translation gives CSVGSGGDAFF.

A few counts support this clone. The chain couples TRBV30 to TRBJ2-3; 16 bases are a match to TRBD2. This CDR3 region has 15 residues. From germline, CDR1 is GTSNPN and CDR2 SVGIG (reference sequence). V was pared by 7 bases and J by 6 bases, with 7 bases of the junction left unmatched. CDR3 residues: CALSGLAGGRDTQYF. CDR3 DNA sequence: TGTGCCTTATCGGGACTAGCGGGAGGGCGGGATACGCAGTATTTT.

The chain has TRBV5-8 and TRBJ1-4; perhaps TRBD1 as D (5 bases). The CDR3 has 15 amino acids. The germline gives CDR1 SGHTS, CDR2 YDEGEE. V lost 6 bases to trimming and J lost 0 bases, with 12 bases between them. The CDR3 DNA reads TGTGCCAGCAACCCTGGGGCAGCAACTAATGAAAAACTGTTTTTT. Amino acid sequence: CASNPGAATNEKLFF.

V and J are TRBV19 and TRBJ1-2; D call uncertain. The CDR3 is 15 amino acids. The V and J ends lost 5 bases and 3 bases respectively, with 16 bases between them. Germline CDR1 is LNHDA and CDR2 is SQIVND (reference sequence). Written as DNA, the CDR3 is TGTGCCAGTAGTGTTAAGAGGGATTCGCACTATGGCTACACCTTC. This encodes CASSVKRDSHYGYTF.

The V gene is TRBV19, the J gene TRBJ2-1; 7 bases map to TRBD1. V lost 0 bases, J lost 4 bases, and 3 bases stayed unmatched. The germline gives CDR1 LNHDA, CDR2 SQIVND (reference sequence). The CDR3 has 15 amino acids. CDR3 residues: CASSIESQGYNEQFF. The CDR3, as DNA: TGTGCCAGTAGTATAGAGTCACAGGGGTACAATGAGCAGTTCTTC. Complete variable domain (other parts from reference TRBV19 and TRBJ2-1): DGGITQSPKYLFRKEGQNVTLSCEQNLNHDAMYWYRQDPGQGLRLIYYSQIVNDFQKGDIAEGYSVSREKKESFPLTVTSAQKNPTAFYLCASSIESQGYNEQFFGPGTRLTVL.

The V gene is TRBV29-1, the J gene TRBJ1-2, with 9 positions matching TRBD1. Per germline, CDR1 SQVTM and CDR2 ANQGSEA. The length of the CDR3 is 12 residues. V shed 7 bases, J shed 4 bases, and the junction held 4 bases outside the gene matches. The CDR3 DNA follows: TGCAGCGCCCAGACAGGGGGCTATGGCTACACCTTC. Encoded protein: CSAQTGGYGYTF. Looking up the rest from reference TRBV29-1 and TRBJ1-2 gives the full variable domain: SAVISQKPSRDICQRGTSLTIQCQVDSQVTMMFWYRQQPGQSLTLIATANQGSEATYESGFVIDKFPISRPNLTFSTLTVSNMSPEDSSIYLCSAQTGGYGYTFGSGTRLTVV.

This rearrangement joins TRBV9 to TRBJ2-7, with 9 bases fitting TRBD1. This CDR3 contains 15 residues. Germline V gene data show CDR1 as SGDLS and CDR2 as YYNGEE. The ends lost 1 base at V and 2 bases at J; junction bases unmatched: 4. Here the CDR3 DNA reads TGTGCCAGCAGCGTAACTGGACAGGGGACCTACGAGCAGTACTTC. Protein sequence: CASSVTGQGTYEQYF.

This clone was seen a single time. This chain connects TRBV6-6 to TRBJ2-7; D not certain. The V gene's germline CDR1 is MNHNY and CDR2 SVGAGI (reference sequence). This CDR3 contains 14 residues. The V end was cut by 0 bases, the J end by 6 bases, with 12 bases between. CDR3 coding DNA: TGTGCCAGCAGTTACTCGGGCCCACCGGCCGAGCAGTACTTC. Its translation: CASSYSGPPAEQYF.

The chain links TRBV20-1 to TRBJ2-1, with TRBD2 matching 15 bases. The CDR3 has 18 amino acids. The V gene end was trimmed by 3 bases and the J gene end by 5 bases; junction bases not matched to a gene: 11. Germline V gives CDR1 DFQATT, CDR2 SNEGSKA (reference sequence). CDR3 amino acids: CSASVPPGLAGGDNEQFF. CDR3 DNA: TGCAGTGCTAGTGTCCCACCGGGACTAGCGGGAGGTGACAATGAGCAGTTCTTC.

The chain uses TRBV9 and TRBJ1-2; possible D gene TRBD1, 5 bases. The germline V gene encodes CDR1 SGDLS and CDR2 YYNGEE. The CDR3 covers 13 residues. V gave up 3 bases and J gave up 5 bases, with 11 bases separating them. The CDR3 loop reads CASSGSGVYGYTF. The CDR3 coding sequence is TGTGCCAGCAGCGGATCGGGGGTATATGGCTACACCTTC.

V usage is TRBV28 and J usage is TRBJ2-3; 8 nucleotides agree with TRBD2. The germline gives CDR1 MDHEN, CDR2 SYDVKM. Trimming removed 3 bases from V and 4 bases from J; junction bases left unmatched: 9. This CDR3 has 16 residues. CDR3 nucleotide sequence: TGTGCCAGCAGTTTTGTTGGCGGGAGGTTCGCAGATACGCAGTATTTT. Translating gives CASSFVGGRFADTQYF.

The V gene is TRBV9, the J gene TRBJ1-1; TRBD1 aligns across 10 bases. V was clipped by 2 bases and J by 4 bases; unmatched bases: 2. Per the germline V gene, CDR1 is SGDLS and CDR2 is YYNGEE. The CDR3 is 14 residues long. Here the CDR3 reads CASSVRQGATEAFF. Here the CDR3 DNA reads TGTGCCAGCAGCGTGAGACAGGGGGCCACTGAAGCTTTCTTT.

The rearrangement uses TRBV30 and TRBJ1-4; 7 bases fit TRBD1. J lost 7 bases, V lost 0 bases, and 8 bases had no gene match. The germline V gene encodes CDR1 GTSNPN and CDR2 SVGIG (reference sequence). The CDR3 sequence is 15 residues long. The CDR3 sequence: CAWSVLGGDAEKLFF. The CDR3 bases are TGTGCCTGGAGTGTACTAGGGGGCGACGCTGAAAAACTGTTTTTT.

This chain joins TRBV27 and TRBJ1-5; D unclear. This CDR3 comprises 12 residues. V was pared by 6 bases and J by 9 bases, with 12 bases between. The germline V gene has CDR1 MNHEY and CDR2 SMNVEV (reference sequence). The CDR3 here is CASRSQSGPQHF. CDR3 nucleotide sequence: TGTGCCAGCAGGAGTCAATCAGGGCCCCAGCATTTT.

The CDR3 protein is CATCVGENTEAFF. In DNA, the CDR3 is TGTGCCACCTGCGTGGGAGAGAACACTGAAGCTTTCTTT. The chain uses TRBV24-1 and TRBJ1-1, with D unclear. This CDR3 is 13 amino acids long. Germline V CDR1 and CDR2: KGHDR, SFDVKD. The ends were cut back, 9 bases at V and 1 base at J, with 11 bases in the middle.

V and J are TRBV3-1 (or the pseudogene TRBV3-2) and TRBJ1-3; tentative D call: TRBD1 (6 bases). The V end was cut by 9 bases, the J end by 0 bases, with 15 bases between. CDR1 and CDR2 (germline): LGHDT, YNNKEL (reference sequence). The CDR3 runs 15 residues. CDR3 DNA: TGTGCCAGTGGGTTGAGGGGGTCCTCTGGAAACACCATATATTTT. This codes for CASGLRGSSGNTIYF.

The CDR3 nucleotides read TGTGCCAGCGACAGGCAAAATAACTATGGCTACACCTTC. It codes for CASDRQNNYGYTF. The rearrangement links TRBV2 to TRBJ1-2; TRBD1 is a possible D gene (6 bases). CDR3 length equals 13 residues. Trimming pared 8 bases from V and 1 base from J, leaving 11 bases between. Germline values: CDR1 SNHLY, CDR2 FYNNEI. Full variable domain (rest looked up from reference TRBV2 and TRBJ1-2): EPEVTQTPSHQVTQMGQEVILRCVPISNHLYFYWYRQILGQKVEFLVSFYNNEISEKSEIFDDQFSVERPDGSNFTLKIRSTKLEDSAMYFCASDRQNNYGYTFGSGTRLTVV.

The rearrangement uses TRBV7-9 and TRBJ1-1; TRBD1 matches 9 bases. The CDR3 contains 15 residues. J lost 5 bases, V lost 0 bases, and 4 bases had no gene match. The V gene's germline CDR1 is SEHNR and CDR2 FQNEAQ (reference sequence). The CDR3 DNA sequence: TGTGCCAGCAGCTTAGCACAGGGGGCTGGGACTGAAGCTTTCTTT. Amino acid sequence: CASSLAQGAGTEAFF.

This clone was seen more than once but under ten times. The chain links TRBV6-2 or TRBV6-3 to TRBJ2-3; 9 bases align to TRBD2. The V and J ends lost 2 bases and 2 bases, in that order; junction bases with no gene match: 5. CDR1 and CDR2 (germline): MNHEY, SVGEGT. This CDR3 spans 16 amino acids. The CDR3 sequence: CASSYTSGPPTDTQYF. DNA for the CDR3: TGTGCCAGCAGTTACACTAGCGGGCCCCCCACAGATACGCAGTATTTT.

The chain has TRBV27 and TRBJ1-3, with 8 bases fitting TRBD1. Germline lookup yields CDR1 MNHEY and CDR2 SMNVEV (reference sequence). The CDR3 is 14 residues long. With 6 bases clipped from V and 4 bases from J, the junction kept 5 bases outside the gene matches. CDR3 loop: CASRMTGAGNTIYF. The CDR3 region has the DNA TGTGCCAGCAGGATGACAGGGGCAGGAAACACCATATATTTT.

The chain couples TRBV15 to TRBJ2-2; D is undetermined. The CDR3 length is 12 residues. Trimming stripped 0 bases from V and 7 bases from J, with 3 bases between. The germline V gene has CDR1 LNHNV and CDR2 YYDKDF (reference sequence). CDR3 protein: CATSRDHGELFF. The CDR3 DNA follows: TGTGCCACCAGCAGAGATCACGGGGAGCTGTTTTTT.

This clone has a single count. The chain couples TRBV5-5 to TRBJ2-7, with TRBD2 matching 10 bases. Germline values: CDR1 SGHKS, CDR2 YYEKEE (reference sequence). CDR3 length equals 15 residues. The ends lost 9 bases at V and 4 bases at J; junction bases unmatched: 13. The DNA of the CDR3 is TGTGCCACCCAAGGACTAGCGGACGTACCGTACGAGCAGTACGTC. It specifies CATQGLADVPYEQYV.